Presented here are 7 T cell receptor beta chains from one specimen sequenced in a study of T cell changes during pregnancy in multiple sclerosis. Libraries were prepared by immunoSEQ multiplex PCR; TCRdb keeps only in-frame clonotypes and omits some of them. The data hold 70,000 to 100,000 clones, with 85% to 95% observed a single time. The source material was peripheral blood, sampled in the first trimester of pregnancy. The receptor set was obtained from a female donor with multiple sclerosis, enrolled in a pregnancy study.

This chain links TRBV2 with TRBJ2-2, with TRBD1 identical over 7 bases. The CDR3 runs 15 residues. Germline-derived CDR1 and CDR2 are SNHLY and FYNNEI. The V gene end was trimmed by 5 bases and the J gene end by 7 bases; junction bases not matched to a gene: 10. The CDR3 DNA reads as TGTGCCAGCAGTTTCCTGACAGGGCAATTCGGGGAGCTGTTTTTT. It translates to CASSFLTGQFGELFF.

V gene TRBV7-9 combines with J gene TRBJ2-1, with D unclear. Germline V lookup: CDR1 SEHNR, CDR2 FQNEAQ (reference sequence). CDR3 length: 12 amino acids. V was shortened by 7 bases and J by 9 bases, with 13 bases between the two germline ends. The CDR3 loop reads CASKLSRSEQFF. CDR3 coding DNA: TGTGCCAGCAAACTGTCTCGGAGTGAGCAGTTCTTC.

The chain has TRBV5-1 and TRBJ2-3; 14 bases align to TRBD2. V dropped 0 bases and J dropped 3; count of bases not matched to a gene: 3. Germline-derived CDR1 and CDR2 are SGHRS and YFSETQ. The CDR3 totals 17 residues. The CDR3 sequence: CASSLGLAGGPTDTQYF. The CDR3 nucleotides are TGCGCCAGCAGCTTGGGACTAGCGGGAGGGCCAACAGATACGCAGTATTTT.

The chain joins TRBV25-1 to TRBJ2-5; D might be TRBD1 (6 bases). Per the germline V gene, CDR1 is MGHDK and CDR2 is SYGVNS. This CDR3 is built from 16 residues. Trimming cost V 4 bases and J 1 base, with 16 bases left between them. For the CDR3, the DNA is TGTGCCAGCAGTGGACAAAGTAGGGGGTTCCAAGAGACCCAGTACTTC. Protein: CASSGQSRGFQETQYF.

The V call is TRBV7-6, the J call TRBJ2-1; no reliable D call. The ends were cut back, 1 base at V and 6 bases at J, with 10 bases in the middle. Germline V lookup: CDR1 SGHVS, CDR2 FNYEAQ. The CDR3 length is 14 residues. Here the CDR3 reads CASSLVQTTNEQFF. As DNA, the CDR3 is TGTGCCAGCAGCTTAGTCCAAACAACCAATGAGCAGTTCTTC.

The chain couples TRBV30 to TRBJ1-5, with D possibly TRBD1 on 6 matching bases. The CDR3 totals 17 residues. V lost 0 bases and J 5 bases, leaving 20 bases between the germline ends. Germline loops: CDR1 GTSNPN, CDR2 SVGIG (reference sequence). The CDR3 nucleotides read TGTGCCTGGAGTGTAGGTGGTTACAGGGCGGGGGATCAGCCCCAGCATTTT. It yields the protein CAWSVGGYRAGDQPQHF.

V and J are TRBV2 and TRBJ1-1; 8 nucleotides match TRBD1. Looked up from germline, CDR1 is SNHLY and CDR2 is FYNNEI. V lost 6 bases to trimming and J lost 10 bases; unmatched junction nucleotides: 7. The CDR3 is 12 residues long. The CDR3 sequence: CASRGRTGGAFF. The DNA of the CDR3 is TGTGCCAGCAGGGGACGAACAGGGGGAGCTTTCTTT.